This T cell receptor (beta chain) was documented in a study of OX40 agonist ivuxolimab in advanced cancers. Whole-study context: Mean age approximately 59 years, range about 23 to 79; about 85% male.

Data came from immunoSEQ multiplex PCR; TCRdb stores just in-frame clones and leaves some out. The sample records tens of thousands of clones, around 76% being singletons. This clone was seen a single time. Looked up from germline, CDR1 is SGHRS and CDR2 is YFSETQ. Trimming took 1 base from V and 2 from J; bases not matched to a gene: 4. CDR3 length: 15 amino acids. This chain connects TRBV5-1 to TRBJ2-3, with 7 bases aligning to TRBD2. This sequence originates from an adult with an advanced solid tumor such as melanoma, head and neck, liver or kidney cancer. This specimen was CD4+ or CD8+ T cells sorted from blood, taken in a trial of the OX40 agonist ivuxolimab. The CDR3 coding sequence is TGCGCCAGCAGCTTGCGGGAGGACCTCACAGATACGCAGTATTTT. Residues: CASSLREDLTDTQYF.